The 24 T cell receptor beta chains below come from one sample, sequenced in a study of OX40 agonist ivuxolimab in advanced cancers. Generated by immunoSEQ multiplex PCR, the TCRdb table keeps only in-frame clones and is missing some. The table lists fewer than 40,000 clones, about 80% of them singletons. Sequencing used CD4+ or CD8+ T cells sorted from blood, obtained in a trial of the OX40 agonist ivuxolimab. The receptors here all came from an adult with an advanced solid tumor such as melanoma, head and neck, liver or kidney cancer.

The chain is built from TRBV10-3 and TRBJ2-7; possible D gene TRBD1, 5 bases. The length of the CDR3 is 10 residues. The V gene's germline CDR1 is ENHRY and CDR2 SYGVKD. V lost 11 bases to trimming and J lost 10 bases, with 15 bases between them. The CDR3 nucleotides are TGTGCCTCCCAAGGGGAAGTACAGTACTTC. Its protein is CASQGEVQYF.

CDR3 DNA: TGTGCCAGCTCGTGGGACATTCAAGAGACCCAGTACTTC. It encodes CASSWDIQETQYF. The chain couples TRBV18 to TRBJ2-5, with D possibly being TRBD1 (6 bases). Trimming pared 6 bases from V and 2 bases from J, leaving 10 bases between. The CDR3 runs to 13 residues. The V gene's germline CDR1 is KGHSH and CDR2 LQKENI.

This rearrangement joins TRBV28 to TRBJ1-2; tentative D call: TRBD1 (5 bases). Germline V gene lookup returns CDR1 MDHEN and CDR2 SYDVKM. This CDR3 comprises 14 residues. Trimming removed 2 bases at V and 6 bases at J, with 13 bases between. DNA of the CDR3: TGTGCCAGCAGTTTACTTTCTCAGGGCAATGGCTACACCTTC. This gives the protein CASSLLSQGNGYTF.

CDR3 loop: CAWSPWTAGGNQPQHF. DNA of the CDR3: TGTGCCTGGAGTCCTTGGACCGCAGGGGGCAATCAGCCCCAGCATTTT. This chain uses TRBV30 with TRBJ1-5; D might be TRBD1 (6 bases). The length of the CDR3 is 16 residues. The V end lost 2 bases, the J end lost 2 bases, and 16 bases lay between the germline ends. The germline gives CDR1 GTSNPN, CDR2 SVGIG (reference sequence).

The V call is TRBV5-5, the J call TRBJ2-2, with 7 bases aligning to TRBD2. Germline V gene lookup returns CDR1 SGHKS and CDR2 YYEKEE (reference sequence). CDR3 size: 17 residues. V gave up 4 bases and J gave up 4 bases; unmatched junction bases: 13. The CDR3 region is CASSRARTRWRTGELFF. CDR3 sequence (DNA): TGTGCCAGCAGCCGAGCAAGGACTAGGTGGCGCACCGGGGAGCTGTTTTTT.

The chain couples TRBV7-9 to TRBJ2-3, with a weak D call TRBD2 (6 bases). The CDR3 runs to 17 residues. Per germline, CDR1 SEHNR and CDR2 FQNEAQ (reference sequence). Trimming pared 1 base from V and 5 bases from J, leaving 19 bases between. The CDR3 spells CASSLGVHGGTGDTQYF. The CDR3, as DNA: TGTGCCAGCAGCTTAGGGGTCCATGGGGGGACTGGAGATACGCAGTATTTT.

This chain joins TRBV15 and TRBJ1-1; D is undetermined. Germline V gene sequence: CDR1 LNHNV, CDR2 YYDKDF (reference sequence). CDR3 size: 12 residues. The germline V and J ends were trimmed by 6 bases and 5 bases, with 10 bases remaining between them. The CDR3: CATSLQETEAFF. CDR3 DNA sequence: TGTGCCACCAGTCTCCAGGAGACTGAAGCTTTCTTT. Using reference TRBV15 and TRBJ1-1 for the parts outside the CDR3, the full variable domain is DAMVIQNPRYQVTQFGKPVTLSCSQTLNHNVMYWYQQKSSQAPKLLFHYYDKDFNNEADTPDNFQSRRPNTSFCFLDIRSPGLGDTAMYLCATSLQETEAFFGQGTRLTVV.

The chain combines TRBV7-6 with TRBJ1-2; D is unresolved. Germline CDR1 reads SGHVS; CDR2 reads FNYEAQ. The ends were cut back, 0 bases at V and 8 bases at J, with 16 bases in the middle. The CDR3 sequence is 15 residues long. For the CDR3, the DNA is TGTGCCAGCAGCTTAGCGACCCCCGAAACGGGAGGCTACACCTTC. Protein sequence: CASSLATPETGGYTF.

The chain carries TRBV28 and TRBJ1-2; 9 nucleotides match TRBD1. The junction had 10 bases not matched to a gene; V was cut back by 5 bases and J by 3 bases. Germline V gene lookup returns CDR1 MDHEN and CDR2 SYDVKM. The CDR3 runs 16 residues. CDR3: CASSTHPGQGHYGYTF. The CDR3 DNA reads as TGTGCCAGCAGTACACATCCGGGACAGGGACACTATGGCTACACCTTC.

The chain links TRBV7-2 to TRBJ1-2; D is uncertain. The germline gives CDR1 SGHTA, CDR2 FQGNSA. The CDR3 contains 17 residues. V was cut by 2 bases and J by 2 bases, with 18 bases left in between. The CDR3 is CASSLSWSSRTNYGYTF. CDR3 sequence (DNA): TGTGCCAGCAGCTTAAGTTGGTCCTCCCGAACCAACTATGGCTACACCTTC. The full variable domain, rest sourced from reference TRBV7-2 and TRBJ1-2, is GAGVSQSPSNKVTEKGKDVELRCDPISGHTALYWYRQSLGQGLEFLIYFQGNSAPDKSGLPSDRFSAERTGGSVSTLTIQRTQQEDSAVYLCASSLSWSSRTNYGYTFGSGTRLTVV.

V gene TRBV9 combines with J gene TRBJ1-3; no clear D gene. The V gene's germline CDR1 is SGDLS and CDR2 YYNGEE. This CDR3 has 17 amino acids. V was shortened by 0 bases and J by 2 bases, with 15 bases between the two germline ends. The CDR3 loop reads CASSVVGDGSPGNTIYF. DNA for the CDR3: TGTGCCAGCAGCGTAGTCGGGGATGGTTCACCTGGAAACACCATATATTTT.

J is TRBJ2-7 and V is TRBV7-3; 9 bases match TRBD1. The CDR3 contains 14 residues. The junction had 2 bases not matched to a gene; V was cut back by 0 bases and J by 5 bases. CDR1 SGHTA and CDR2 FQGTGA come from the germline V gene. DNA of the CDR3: TGTGCCAGCAGCTTAACGGGACAGGGCCACGAGCAGTACTTC. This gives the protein CASSLTGQGHEQYF.

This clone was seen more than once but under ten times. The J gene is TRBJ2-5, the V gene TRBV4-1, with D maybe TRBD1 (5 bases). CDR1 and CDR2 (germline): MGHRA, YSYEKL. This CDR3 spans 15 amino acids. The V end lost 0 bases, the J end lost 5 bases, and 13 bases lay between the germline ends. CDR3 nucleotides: TGCGCCAGCAGCCAAGATTCCGGCAGGGCTGAGACCCAGTACTTC. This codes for CASSQDSGRAETQYF.

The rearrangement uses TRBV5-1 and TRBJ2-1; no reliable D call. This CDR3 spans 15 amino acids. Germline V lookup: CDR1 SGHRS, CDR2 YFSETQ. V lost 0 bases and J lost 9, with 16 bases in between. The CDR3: CASSLGADTLGEQFF. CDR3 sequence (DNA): TGCGCCAGCAGCTTGGGAGCTGACACCTTGGGTGAGCAGTTCTTC.

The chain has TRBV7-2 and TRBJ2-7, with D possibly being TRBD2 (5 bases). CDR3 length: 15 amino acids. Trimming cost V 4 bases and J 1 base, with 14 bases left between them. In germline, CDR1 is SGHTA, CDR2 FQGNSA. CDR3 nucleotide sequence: TGTGCCAGCAGCTCCCGGGGAGAGCGGTCCTACGAGCAGTACTTC. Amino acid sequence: CASSSRGERSYEQYF.

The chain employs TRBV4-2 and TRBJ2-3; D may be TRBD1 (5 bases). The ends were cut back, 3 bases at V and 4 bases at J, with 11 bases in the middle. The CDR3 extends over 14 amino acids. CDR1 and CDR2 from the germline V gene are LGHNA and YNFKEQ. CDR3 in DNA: TGTGCCAGCAGCCAGGCAGGCAGGGCAGATACGCAGTATTTT. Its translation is CASSQAGRADTQYF.

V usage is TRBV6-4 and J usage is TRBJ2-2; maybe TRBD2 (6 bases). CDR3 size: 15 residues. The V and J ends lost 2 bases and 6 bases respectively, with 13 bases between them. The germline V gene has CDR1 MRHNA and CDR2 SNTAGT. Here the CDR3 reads CASSDPEWGAGELFF. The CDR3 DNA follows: TGTGCCAGCAGTGACCCGGAATGGGGGGCCGGGGAGCTGTTTTTT.

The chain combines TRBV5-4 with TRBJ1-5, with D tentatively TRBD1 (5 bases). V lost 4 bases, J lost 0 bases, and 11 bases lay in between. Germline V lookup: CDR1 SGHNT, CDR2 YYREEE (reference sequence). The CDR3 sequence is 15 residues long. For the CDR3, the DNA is TGTGCCAGCAGCATAGGAGGGGTTAGCAATCAGCCCCAGCATTTT. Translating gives CASSIGGVSNQPQHF. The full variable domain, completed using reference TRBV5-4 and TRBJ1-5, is ETGVTQSPTHLIKTRGQQVTLRCSSQSGHNTVSWYQQALGQGPQFIFQYYREEENGRGNFPPRFSGLQFPNYSSELNVNALELDDSALYLCASSIGGVSNQPQHFGDGTRLSIL.

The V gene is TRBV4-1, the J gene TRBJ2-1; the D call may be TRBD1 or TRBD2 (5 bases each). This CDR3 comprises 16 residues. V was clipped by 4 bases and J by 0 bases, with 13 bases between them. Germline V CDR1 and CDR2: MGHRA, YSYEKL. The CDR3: CASSRHDSGSYNEQFF. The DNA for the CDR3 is TGCGCCAGCAGCCGACATGACAGCGGCTCCTACAATGAGCAGTTCTTC.

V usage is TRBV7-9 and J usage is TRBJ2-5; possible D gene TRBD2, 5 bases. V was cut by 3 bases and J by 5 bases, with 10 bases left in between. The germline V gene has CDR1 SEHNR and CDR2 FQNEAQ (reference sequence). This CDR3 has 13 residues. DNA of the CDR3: TGTGCCAGCAGCTTTGAGGGCGTGGAGACCCAGTACTTC. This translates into CASSFEGVETQYF.

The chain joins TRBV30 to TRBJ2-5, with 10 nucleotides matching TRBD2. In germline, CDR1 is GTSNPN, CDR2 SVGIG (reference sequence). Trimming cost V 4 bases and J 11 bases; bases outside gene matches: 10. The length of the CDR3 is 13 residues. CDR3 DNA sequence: TGTGCCTGGAATCCGGGACTAGCGTGGGGGCAGTACTTC. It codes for CAWNPGLAWGQYF. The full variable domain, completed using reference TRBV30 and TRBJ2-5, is SQTIHQWPATLVQPVGSPLSLECTVEGTSNPNLYWYRQAAGRGLQLLFYSVGIGQISSEVPQNLSASRPQDRQFILSSKKLLLSDSGFYLCAWNPGLAWGQYFGPGTRLLVL.

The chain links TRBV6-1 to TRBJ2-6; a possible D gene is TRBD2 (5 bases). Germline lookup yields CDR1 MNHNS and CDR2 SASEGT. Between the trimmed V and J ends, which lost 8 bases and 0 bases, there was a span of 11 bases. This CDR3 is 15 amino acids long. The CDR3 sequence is CASGMRASGANVLTF. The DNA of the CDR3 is TGTGCCAGCGGGATGAGGGCCTCTGGGGCCAACGTCCTGACTTTC.

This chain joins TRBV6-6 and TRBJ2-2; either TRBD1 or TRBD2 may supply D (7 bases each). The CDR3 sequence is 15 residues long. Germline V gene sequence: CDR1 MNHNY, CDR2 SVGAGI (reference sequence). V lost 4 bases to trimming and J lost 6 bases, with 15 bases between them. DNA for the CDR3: TGTGCCAGCAGTTCGGAGACAGGGAGGGCCGGGGAGCTGTTTTTT. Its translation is CASSSETGRAGELFF.

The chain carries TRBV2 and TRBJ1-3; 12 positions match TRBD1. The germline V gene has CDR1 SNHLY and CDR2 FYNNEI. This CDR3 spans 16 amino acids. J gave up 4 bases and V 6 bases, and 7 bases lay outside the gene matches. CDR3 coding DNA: TGTGCCAGCAGGGGACAGGGGGCCGCGTCCGGAAACACCATATATTTT. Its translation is CASRGQGAASGNTIYF.